This entry is about one TCR beta chain. Its cognate antigen is unknown. Here immunoSEQ multiplex PCR was the method, and the copy in TCRdb shows in-frame clones only, minus some. The sample carries about 1,800,000 clones, around 96% recorded once. Naive CD8 cells, CD45RO-negative and positively selected for CCR7, excluded terminally differentiated effector memory CD45RA+ cells. This sample stems from a study of shared clonotypes between healthy human individuals. Across the whole study: Two women and a few men aged 18 to 49 made up the donors. The study used three CD4 naive, three CD4 memory, two CD8 naive and one CD8 memory plate per donor.

Study-level points and caveats: For naive CD4 cells, roughly 4.6% of clonotypes were shared across a few donors. Estimated clonotype richness was generally higher in naive than memory subsets.

The CDR3 length is 16 residues. The germline gives CDR1 LNHDA, CDR2 SQIVND (reference sequence). V shed 3 bases and J shed 4 bases, with 15 bases lying between them. The rearrangement joins TRBV19 to TRBJ2-2; D is possibly TRBD2 (5 bases). This receptor was taken from a man aged 18 to 30 in good health. Input material: naive CD8+ T cells sorted from blood. CDR3 bases: TGTGCCAGTAGTATGGCCTGGGAGTATTTCACCGGGGAGCTGTTTTTT. Its protein is CASSMAWEYFTGELFF.